This T cell receptor (beta chain) came from a study of T cell clonotyping in hematopoietic cell transplantation. CDR3 length equals 16 residues. V trimming: 4 bases; J trimming: 1 base; junction bases outside the gene matches: 9. The germline V gene has CDR1 SGDLS and CDR2 YYNGEE. TCRdb's copy holds only in-frame clones and misses some; the assay was immunoSEQ multiplex PCR. The repertoire includes about 45,000 clones, approximately 82% of them detected once, and over 4% sits in the top ten. Time point of the sample: recipient sample about 28 days before transplant, after cytoreduction. This TCR was sampled from a man aged 55 to 69 with myelodysplastic syndrome. Some clones in this sample may be carry-over from other donors' samples. The sequencing here drew on peripheral blood mononuclear cells, taken before stem cell transplant. The chain couples TRBV9 to TRBJ1-1, with 8 bases identical to TRBD1. Here the CDR3 DNA reads TGTGCCAGCAGCCCGCGGACAGGGAGTCGGAACACTGAAGCTTTCTTT. It yields the protein CASSPRTGSRNTEAFF. Full variable domain (outside the CDR3, taken from reference TRBV9 and TRBJ1-1): DSGVTQTPKHLITATGQRVTLRCSPRSGDLSVYWYQQSLDQGLQFLIQYYNGEERAKGNILERFSAQQFPDLHSELNLSSLELGDSALYFCASSPRTGSRNTEAFFGQGTRLTVV.